This T cell receptor beta chain originates from a study of blood T cell repertoires in COVID-19. Overall study context: T cells, B-cell-depleted T cells, or PBMCs supplied cDNA or gDNA.

Authors' data handling: Amplified reference gene primers provided the basis for estimating nucleated cell counts. TCRdb's table, derived via immunoSEQ multiplex PCR, lists solely in-frame clones and lacks some. V and J calls and clone size are those listed in that table; D and trimming were worked out from the DNA. The sample has some 270,000 clones; more than 80% are singletons. Cohort placement rested on clinical history that participants reported themselves. The sequenced material came from PBMCs or T cells enriched from blood (not recorded which). The receptor was derived from a woman aged 25-40 years with acute COVID-19.

The CDR3 DNA sequence: TGTGCCAGCAGCGAACTTACAGGGTCGAGCTCTGGAAACACCATATATTTT. This sequence encodes CASSELTGSSSGNTIYF. V is TRBV14 and J is TRBJ1-3; D is possibly TRBD1 (6 bases). Germline V CDR1 and CDR2: SGHDN, FVKESK. The CDR3 extends over 17 amino acids. V lost 5 bases to trimming and J lost 0 bases, with 17 bases between them.